The clone carrying this T cell receptor (beta chain) occurred a few times. The antigen is unknown. These data belong to a study of cytomegalovirus exposure and HLA in healthy donors. Study context: The Caucasian-associated ancestry cluster held 80% to 90% of roughly 400 genotyped donors.

Primers included in the PCR were 60 Vbeta and 13 Jbeta primers. Libraries were prepared by immunoSEQ multiplex PCR; TCRdb keeps only in-frame clonotypes and omits some of them. The sample records 90,000 to 130,000 clones, under 85% being singletons. Germline V CDR1 and CDR2: SGHTA, FQGNSA. V lost 0 bases, J lost 3 bases, and 8 bases stayed unmatched. This CDR3 comprises 17 residues. Study-wide points: Later analysis associated a missense DCLRE1C variant with TCR beta V- and J-gene trimming. Based on reports, TCR beta sequences accurately predicted HLA-A and HLA-B alleles for most subjects.

This sequence joins TRBV7-2 and TRBJ2-1; 7 bases are shared with TRBD1. Sequences were obtained from PBMCs. This clonotype was sampled from a man aged 30 to 45 in good health and CMV-seropositive. CDR3 nucleotides: TGTGCCAGCAGCTTAGCCCCCGGGACAGCGCGCTACAATGAGCAGTTCTTC. Translating it yields CASSLAPGTARYNEQFF.